One sample yielded the 3 T cell receptor beta chains listed below, sequenced in a study of blood T cell repertoires in COVID-19. The repertoire was sequenced with immunoSEQ multiplex PCR; TCRdb's copy has only in-frame clones and lacks some. The table has about 150,000 clones, about 85% seen once. The sample was peripheral blood. The receptor source for this set is an older woman with acute or convalescent COVID-19.

V is TRBV28 and J is TRBJ1-2, with D maybe TRBD1 (6 bases). CDR3 size: 15 residues. The V gene's germline CDR1 is MDHEN and CDR2 SYDVKM. Trimming removed 6 bases at V and 2 bases at J, with 16 bases between. The CDR3 loop reads CASSRGGARNYGYTF. DNA for the CDR3: TGTGCCAGCAGCCGAGGGGGGGCCCGGAACTATGGCTACACCTTC.

The rearrangement joins TRBV18 to TRBJ2-3; D remains ambiguous. The CDR3 is made up of 16 amino acids. Germline lookup yields CDR1 KGHSH and CDR2 LQKENI. V lost 4 bases to trimming and J lost 1 base, with 15 bases between them. CDR3 region: CASSRIGRGGTDTQYF. The CDR3 DNA follows: TGTGCCAGCTCACGGATCGGAAGAGGCGGCACAGATACGCAGTATTTT.

The rearrangement joins TRBV11-3 to TRBJ1-2; D possibly corresponds to TRBD1 (5 bases). Deletions cut 7 bases from V and 5 bases from J, with 23 bases between. CDR1 is SGHNT, CDR2 YENEEA, per germline. The CDR3 extends over 16 amino acids. As DNA, the CDR3 is TGTGCCAGCATCCTTCTCTGGGGCATTTATTTTTATGGCTACACCTTC. This gives the protein CASILLWGIYFYGYTF.